One T cell receptor beta chain is described in this entry. At the DNA level, this CDR3 is encoded by other sequences in the same sample as well. Enrolled during active infection, Seattle patients were then followed longitudinally. This sample was taken from a study of blood T cell repertoires in COVID-19. Study as a whole: The cDNA or gDNA used as material had been derived from T cells, B-cell-depleted T cells, or PBMCs.

V was pared by 2 bases and J by 1 base, with 5 bases between. The CDR3 extends over 13 amino acids. The germline V gene encodes CDR1 MNHEY and CDR2 SVGEGT. Authors' analysis steps: Amplifying reference gene primers gave estimates of nucleated cell counts. The data were produced by immunoSEQ multiplex PCR, yet TCRdb's version contains in-frame clones alone and is incomplete. V and J calls and clone size are those listed in that table; D and trimming were worked out from the DNA. Here the sample spans 150,000 to 200,000 clones, around 87% being singletons. The sequenced material came from peripheral blood. The origin of this receptor is a woman over 75 with COVID-19, enrolled during active disease. The chain is built from TRBV6-2 or TRBV6-3 and TRBJ1-1; D not certain. The CDR3 DNA sequence: TGTGCCAGCAGTTACCGGGGGAACACTGAAGCTTTCTTT. Protein product: CASSYRGNTEAFF.